This TCR beta chain was profiled in a study of cytomegalovirus exposure and HLA in healthy donors (dated by TCRdb to the late 2010s). Regarding the research as a whole: In an earlier analysis of about 560 of the donors, 276 Gb of sequence data and some 120 million unique TCR beta sequences from about 179 million T cells were reported. The aim of the study was to test whether cataloging public T cell receptors could identify signatures of past pathogen exposure. To predict cytomegalovirus infection status, the study brought together high-throughput TCR immunosequencing, statistical association of individual TCRs with disease status, and machine learning. Donor age, sex, ethnicity and CMV serostatus were compiled alongside the repertoire data. Among 398 genotyped donors of the cohort, an average of around 240,000 unique TCR beta nucleotide sequences were sequenced per donor, roughly 18% of them non-productive. Every discovery cohort repertoire had been produced on one sequencing platform. A later genetic analysis used genome-wide SNP genotypes for about 65% of the roughly 700 donors, treating that subset as a discovery cohort. Of the roughly 390 genotyped donors, more than 75% were placed in the genetic ancestry cluster associated with self-reported Caucasian donors. Because of strong linkage in the cohort, roughly five DR-DQ haplotypes were treated as single units for association and clustering. Both class I and class II loci were covered by HLA typing, at four-digit resolution. An early release covering 500 to 750 HLA-typed donors comprised 250 to 350 gigabases of sequencing data and 65 million to 100 million unique TCR sequences. An earlier analysis of 587 of the donors used high-throughput TCR beta sequencing to judge whether each TCR beta V gene segment behaved as functional or pseudogenic. Typing coverage differed by locus: A, B, C, DRB1 and DQB1 were typed in about 620-640 donors, DQA1 in 522, DPA1 in roughly 590, and DPB1 in approximately 450. The T cell repertoires of 670 or so subjects were profiled by immunosequencing and related to cytomegalovirus serostatus. A separate validation cohort of 100 to 150 different subjects was used in addition to the approximately 610-subject first cohort. Rather than drawing on any new phenotypic data, the later analysis identified candidate immune exposures from TCR beta sequences and the way those sequences occurred across donors. A later analysis re-examined previously published TCR beta repertoires from more than 600 donors and added high-resolution HLA genotyping to investigate patterns of TCR occurrence.

A note on this clone: This clone's antigen is unknown. One base away there is no much larger clone; base qualities are not given.

From the cysteine up to the phenylalanine, the CDR3 has a length of 16 residues. CDR3 DNA only is kept here, 48 bases in frame from base 1. V is trimmed back by 4 bases and J by 1 base, and the junction contains 8 bases that no gene match accounts for. Based on the germline V gene, the CDR1 and CDR2 sequences are SGHRS and YFSETQ. The full study reports these points: Linkage disequilibrium might explain the correlated functional status among segregating V segments, but an unknown experimental factor could not be ruled out. Because HLA typing was missing for some donors at each locus, association tests included only the typed subset. Presence/absence analyses assumed roughly uniform sequencing depth across donors, an assumption that may not hold. Most CMV-associated TCR beta chains appeared to be HLA-restricted in a later analysis, and the HLA associations seemed to be driven largely by CMV exposure. It was suggested by the authors that the approach could potentially be generalized to other disease states and immunological phenotypes. For the cohort, immune exposure information was limited to CMV serostatus. The classifier was reported to diagnose cytomegalovirus status with high specificity and sensitivity in both the original and validation cohorts. The study gave a list of some 150 TCR beta chains associated with cytomegalovirus. A later genetic analysis reported fewer N-insertions in productive TCRs among donors in an Asian-associated ancestry cluster than the roughly 700-donor mean. Because the 87-base-pair reads could not distinguish some IMGT-functional V segments, including TRBV6-2 and TRBV6-3, those segments were excluded. A further reported finding was that TCR beta sequences accurately predicted the HLA-A and HLA-B alleles for most subjects in the first cohort. In vitro tests confirmed that a few of the cytomegalovirus-associated TCR beta chains recognize cytomegalovirus antigens. In an earlier analysis of some 540 of the donors, most TCR beta V segments appeared in productive rearrangements about 90% or about 30% of the time, broadly matching IMGT annotations. In a later analysis, several top co-occurrence clusters were reported to appear linked to parvovirus B19, influenza, CMV and Epstein-Barr virus. A later genetic analysis associated a missense DCLRE1C variant with V-gene and J-gene trimming of TCR beta chains, and an independent cohort replicated the association. The sequencing pipeline was judged likely to have produced a cluster of highly shared sequence variants as a technical artifact. According to a later analysis, TCR association rates differed among HLA loci, with DRB1 alleles showing the most associated TCRs and HLA-C alleles showing the fewest. When HLA alleles, especially DR and DQ, strongly co-occurred, TCR associations were difficult to assign to individual alleles. Most TCR sequences were observed very rarely across donors, whereas some public TCRs were present in many individuals. Because counts were too low, seventeen rarely observed V segments, including chromosome 9 orphons, were left out of the earlier analysis of roughly 600 of the donors. A later analysis associated about 17,000 TCR beta sequences with specific HLA alleles at a false discovery rate of 0.05. In a later analysis, HLA-associated TCR beta chains showed more clonal expansion and lower generation probabilities than non-associated chains that were equally common. In this cohort, only TCR beta chains were sequenced, and detectable features were limited by the absence of alpha or paired-chain data.

The cohort was made up of 500 to 850 healthy bone marrow donors. At the time of sampling, all cohort members were nominally healthy, though unrecorded immune exposures were likely present. The donor tested CMV seropositive and was one of the 289 seropositive cohort members. Every donor gave a peripheral blood sample, and the peripheral blood mononuclear cells from that sample were used for TCR beta sequencing. Genomic DNA extraction from the blood cell samples was performed with the Qiagen DNeasy Blood Extraction Kit. The library was built by means of the immunoSEQ multiplex PCR assay. For the multiplex PCR, a mixture combining 60 forward primers for TCR Vbeta segments and 13 reverse primers for TCR Jbeta segments was used. Amplification of the CDR3 region of rearranged TCR beta genes was performed with a multiplex PCR assay on genomic DNA. The Illumina HiSeq System was used to sequence the amplified TCR beta libraries as 87-base-pair reads. Per the original workflow: In a later analysis, 77 million or so unique TCR beta chains were counted across the 650 to 700 repertoires, and about 9.9 million of these chains were shared by at least two donors. Raw reads were error-corrected and collapsed into unique sequences with a nearest-neighbor algorithm that merged closely related sequences to remove PCR and sequencing errors. To assign V, D and J gene segments, CDR3 sequences were aligned to IMGT reference sequences. Each retained sequence needed at least a six-nucleotide match to both a V gene segment and a J gene segment. A rearrangement was called productive if the CDR3 had no stop codons and remained in frame with V and J, and every other rearrangement was called non-productive. CDR3 was defined by IMGT convention, running from the second conserved V-encoded cysteine to the conserved J-encoded phenylalanine. Sequences without an unambiguous match to a single V gene segment were excluded from the earlier analysis of about 630 of the donors. In an earlier analysis of a few hundred of the donors, a V segment was called functional when productive rearrangements were above 56.7%, and segregating when the standard deviation between donors exceeded 5%. A statistical classification framework was developed to diagnose cytomegalovirus status using the catalog of TCR beta chain sequences. In a later analysis, TCR nucleotide sequences were compared against IMGT/GENE-DB human TR gene sequences so that V and J genes could be assigned. Using the TCRdist pipeline, a later analysis assigned CDR3 sequences along with most-parsimonious VDJ recombination scenarios. In a later analysis, every TCR beta chain was defined by the combination of its CDR3 amino acid sequence and its V-gene family, and reads without a unique V-gene family were dropped. To address suspected cross-contamination and a sequencing artifact, a later analysis removed around 600 highly shared, low-generation-probability nucleotide sequences. A later analysis calculated a clonal expansion index for each public chain from normalized within-repertoire ranks of inferred template counts. Generation probabilities in a later analysis came from a VDJ recombination model fitted to out-of-frame rearrangements, and those results were checked against IGoR. In a later analysis, hypergeometric tests were used to score TCR-TCR, TCR-HLA and TCR-CMV co-occurrence, with a repertoire-size bias correction applied to TCR pairs. False discovery rates were estimated in a later analysis by permuting HLA or CMV assignments 20 times. A later analysis grouped co-occurring TCRs with DBSCAN, adding TCRdist sequence similarity when clustering within HLA-allele-positive subsets. Repertoires with fewer than 30,000 or more than 120,000 public chains, plus five repertoires with anomalous nucleotide sharing, were excluded from co-occurrence clustering. TCRdb provides this immuneACCESS table in a form limited to in-frame rearrangements. Some clones are lacking; in checked studies, under half of them reflect an unresolved V gene, and why the rest are absent is not known. That table furnishes V, J and clone size, whereas the DNA furnished D and trimming. This sample is represented by about 160,000 clones; around 84% of them were singletons. The ten biggest clones cover around 2.1% of the sample.

The sample consisted of PBMCs. The chain was built from TRBV5-1 and TRBJ2-7; TRBD1 agrees with 10 junctional bases. The source is a man younger than 35 in good health and CMV-seropositive. The DNA reads TGCGCCAGCAGCCGGGCTGGGACAGGGGCATCCTACGAGCAGTACTTC. It translates to CASSRAGTGASYEQYF.